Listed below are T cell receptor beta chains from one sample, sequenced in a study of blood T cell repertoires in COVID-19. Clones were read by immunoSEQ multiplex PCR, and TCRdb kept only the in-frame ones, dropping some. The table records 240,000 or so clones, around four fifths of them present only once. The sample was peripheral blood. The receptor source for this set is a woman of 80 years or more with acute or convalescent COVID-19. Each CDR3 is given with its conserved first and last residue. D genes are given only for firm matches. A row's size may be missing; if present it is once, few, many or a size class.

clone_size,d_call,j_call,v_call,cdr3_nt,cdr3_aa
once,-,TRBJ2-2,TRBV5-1,TGCGCCAGCAGCATCTTTAACGGGGAGCTGTTTTTT,CASSIFNGELFF
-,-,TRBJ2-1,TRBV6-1,TGTGCCAGCAGTGGGAGCCCCGCCGGGGCCTACAATGAGCAGTTCTTC,CASSGSPAGAYNEQFF
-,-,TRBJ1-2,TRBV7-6,TGTGCCAGCAGCCCCAGCGGCCTAATAAAATATGGCTACACCTTC,CASSPSGLIKYGYTF
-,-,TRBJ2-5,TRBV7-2,TGTGCCAGCAGCTGGGGTAGCCGGACACAAGAGACCCAGTACTTC,CASSWGSRTQETQYF
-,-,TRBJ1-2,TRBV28,TGTGCCAGCAGTTTGGCTCCTGGCTATGGCTACACCTTC,CASSLAPGYGYTF
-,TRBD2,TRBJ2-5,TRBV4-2,TGTGCCAGCAGCCGAGCACTAGCGGGGGGTACCCAAGAGACCCAGTACTTC,CASSRALAGGTQETQYF
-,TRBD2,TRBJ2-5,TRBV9,TGTGCCAGCAGTCCAGGGACTAGCGGGAGGGGCGCGGAGACCCAGTACTTC,CASSPGTSGRGAETQYF
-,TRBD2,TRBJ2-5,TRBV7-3,TGTGCCAGCAGTTCAATTCCTAGCGGGGGGGCTCGGGAGACCCAGTACTTC,CASSSIPSGGARETQYF
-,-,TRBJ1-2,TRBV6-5,TGTGCCAGCAGTCCGACAGGCCGGAACTATGGCTACACCTTC,CASSPTGRNYGYTF
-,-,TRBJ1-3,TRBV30,TGTGCCTGGACCCCAGGCTCAGGAAACACCATATATTTT,CAWTPGSGNTIYF
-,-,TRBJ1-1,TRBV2,TGTGCCAGCAAGGCCAGGGCTAATAGTGAAGCTTTCTTT,CASKARANSEAFF
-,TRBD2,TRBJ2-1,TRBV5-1,TGCGCCAGCAGGAGGGTCGTAGCGGGAGGCCGAAGCTCCTACAATGAGCAGTTCTTC,CASRRVVAGGRSSYNEQFF
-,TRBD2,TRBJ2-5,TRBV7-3,TGTGCCAGCAGCCGGAGCGGGGGGGCTTCAGAGACCCAGTACTTC,CASSRSGGASETQYF
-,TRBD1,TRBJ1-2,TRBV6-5,TGTGCCAGCGTGAAAGGGGACAGGGGGAACTATGGCTACACCTTC,CASVKGDRGNYGYTF
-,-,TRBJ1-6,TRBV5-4,TGTGCCAGCAGCTTGGCGGGGCAGGGAGGACGGTCACCCCTCCACTTT,CASSLAGQGGRSPLHF
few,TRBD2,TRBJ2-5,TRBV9,TGTGCCAGCAGCCGGACTAGCGGGAGGCCTCAAGAGACCCAGTACTTC,CASSRTSGRPQETQYF
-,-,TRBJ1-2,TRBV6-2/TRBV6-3,TGTGCCAGCAGTTGGCCTCACAGGGACGGCTACACCTTC,CASSWPHRDGYTF
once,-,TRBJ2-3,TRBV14,TGTGCCAGCAAGGGGCTAGAAAGCACAGATACGCAGTATTTT,CASKGLESTDTQYF
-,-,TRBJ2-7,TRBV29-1,TGCAGCGTTGATGCGGGGGCCGACCACGAGCAGTACTTC,CSVDAGADHEQYF
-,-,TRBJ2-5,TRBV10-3,TGTGCCATCAGGGGGGCCACAGGAGTCCAAGAGACCCAGTACTTC,CAIRGATGVQETQYF
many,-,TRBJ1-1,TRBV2,TGTGCCAGCACCCTACAGGAAGAAGCTTTCTTT,CASTLQEEAFF
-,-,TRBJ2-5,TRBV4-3,TGCGCCAGCAGCCAAGATCCCTACAGGCGAGAGACCCAGTACTTC,CASSQDPYRRETQYF
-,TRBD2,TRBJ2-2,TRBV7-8,TGTGCCAGCAGCTTCCCCGCAAAACCGGGACTAGCGGGGATCGCGAACACCGGGGAGCTGTTTTTT,CASSFPAKPGLAGIANTGELFF
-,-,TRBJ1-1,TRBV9,TGTGCCAGCAGCGTAGCACAGGGTAACACTGAAGCTTTCTTT,CASSVAQGNTEAFF
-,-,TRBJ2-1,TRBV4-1,TGCGCCAGCAGCCGCAGACTGAACAATGAGCAGTTCTTC,CASSRRLNNEQFF
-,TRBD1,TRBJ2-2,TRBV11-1,TGTGCCAGCAGCCGTCACCGGGACAGCCTTACCAGGGAGCTGTTTTTT,CASSRHRDSLTRELFF
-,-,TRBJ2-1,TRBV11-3,TGTGCCAGCAGCCTGGGACTCAACTACAATGAGCAGTTCTTC,CASSLGLNYNEQFF
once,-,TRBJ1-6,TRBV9,TGTGCCAGCAGCCGGTCGGACAGCCGGTCACCCCTCCACTTT,CASSRSDSRSPLHF